Sequencing of this T cell receptor beta chain was carried out in a study of blood T cell repertoires in COVID-19. The CDR3 runs 19 residues. The J segment lost 0 bases and the V segment lost 6 bases, leaving 15 bases of the junction unmatched. Germline values: CDR1 SGHAT, CDR2 FQNNGV. Authors' processing steps: Amplification of reference gene primers was used by the study to estimate nucleated cell counts. Profiling relied on immunoSEQ multiplex PCR, and the TCRdb table lists in-frame clones only, not all of them. V and J calls and clone size come straight from that table; D and trimming were deduced from the DNA. The sample lists 200,000 to 250,000 clones; 81% were seen once. The cohort comprised adults aged 18 to 89 years residing in 20 to 30 US areas.

This TCR was recovered from a woman aged 45 to 65 with acute COVID-19. The specimen sequenced was PBMCs or T cells enriched from blood (not recorded which). This chain joins TRBV11-2 and TRBJ2-3, with 10 bases lining up with TRBD2. The CDR3 coding sequence is TGTGCCAGCAGGGACCCTGGACTAGCGGTTATTACTAGCACAGATACGCAGTATTTT. Translation: CASRDPGLAVITSTDTQYF. Drawing the rest from reference TRBV11-2 and TRBJ2-3, the complete variable domain is EAGVAQSPRYKIIEKRQSVAFWCNPISGHATLYWYQQILGQGPKLLIQFQNNGVVDDSQLPKDRFSAERLKGVDSTLKIQPAKLEDSAVYLCASRDPGLAVITSTDTQYFGPGTRLTVL.